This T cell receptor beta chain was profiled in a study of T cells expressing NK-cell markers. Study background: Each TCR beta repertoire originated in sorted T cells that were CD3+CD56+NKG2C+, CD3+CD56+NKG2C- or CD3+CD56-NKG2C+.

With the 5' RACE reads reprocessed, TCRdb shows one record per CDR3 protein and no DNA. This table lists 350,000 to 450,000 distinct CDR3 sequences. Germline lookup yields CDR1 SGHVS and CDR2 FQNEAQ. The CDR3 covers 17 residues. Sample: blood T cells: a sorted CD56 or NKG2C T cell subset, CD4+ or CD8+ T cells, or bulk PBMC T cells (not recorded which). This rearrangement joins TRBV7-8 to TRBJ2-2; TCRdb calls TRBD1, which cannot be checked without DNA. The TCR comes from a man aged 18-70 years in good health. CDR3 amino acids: CASSPSGTGLSTGELFF.